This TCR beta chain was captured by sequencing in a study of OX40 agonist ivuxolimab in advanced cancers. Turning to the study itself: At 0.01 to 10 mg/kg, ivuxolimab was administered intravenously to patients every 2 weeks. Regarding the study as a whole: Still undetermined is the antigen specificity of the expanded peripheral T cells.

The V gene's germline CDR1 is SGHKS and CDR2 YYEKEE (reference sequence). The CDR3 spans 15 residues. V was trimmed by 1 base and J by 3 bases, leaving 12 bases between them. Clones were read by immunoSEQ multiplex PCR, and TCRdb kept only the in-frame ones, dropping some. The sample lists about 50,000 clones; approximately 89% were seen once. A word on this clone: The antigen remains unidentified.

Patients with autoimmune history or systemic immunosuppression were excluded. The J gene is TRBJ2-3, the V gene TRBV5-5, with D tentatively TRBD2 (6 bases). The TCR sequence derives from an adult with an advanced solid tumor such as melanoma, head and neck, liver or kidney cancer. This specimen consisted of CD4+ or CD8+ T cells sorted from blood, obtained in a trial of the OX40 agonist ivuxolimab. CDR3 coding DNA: TGTGCCAGCAGCTTGTCTTCGCGGGATACAGATACGCAGTATTTT. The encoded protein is CASSLSSRDTDTQYF. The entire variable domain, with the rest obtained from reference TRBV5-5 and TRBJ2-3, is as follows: DAGVTQSPTHLIKTRGQQVTLRCSPISGHKSVSWYQQVLGQGPQFIFQYYEKEERGRGNFPDRFSARQFPNYSSELNVNALLLGDSALYLCASSLSSRDTDTQYFGPGTRLTVL.